Sequencing of this TCR beta chain was carried out in a study of siplizumab effects on memory and regulatory T cells. General study points: Siplizumab produced a significant drop in alloreactive sequences attributable to unstimulated CD4+ memory cells. Contribution to the alloresponse seemed major for naive T cells, which also seemed more diverse than memory cells.

CDR1 SEHNR and CDR2 FQNEAQ come from the germline V gene (reference sequence). This CDR3 spans 16 amino acids. After removal of 1 base from V and 8 bases from J, the junction contained 8 bases not matched to a gene. In regard to this clone: Its antigen is unidentified.

The repertoire was sequenced with immunoSEQ multiplex PCR; TCRdb's copy has only in-frame clones and lacks some. The sample shows about 50,000 clones, over 75% of them seen only once. The material sequenced was naive CD8+ T cells sorted from blood. V usage is TRBV7-9 and J usage is TRBJ2-1, with 10 bases identical to TRBD2. The receptor was isolated from a human donor in good health. The CDR3 here is CASSLEVSGRLDEQFF. CDR3 in DNA: TGTGCCAGCAGCTTAGAGGTTAGCGGGAGGCTCGATGAGCAGTTCTTC.